This entry features one T cell receptor beta chain sequence. These data are taken from a study of blood T cell repertoires in COVID-19. CDR1 is LGHDT and CDR2 is YNNKEL in the germline V gene (reference sequence). This CDR3 comprises 14 residues. Unmatched junction bases numbered 3, after V lost 5 bases and J lost 7 bases. Adults between roughly 18 and 90 years of age took part from 24 US areas. Participant-reported clinical history was the basis for cohort assignment. How the authors handled the data: Reference gene primer amplification yielded estimated nucleated cell counts. Measured with immunoSEQ multiplex PCR; TCRdb has only the in-frame clones, and not every one. The DNA was the basis for D and trimming; V, J and clone size are from that table. The data show some 270,000 clones, nearly 90% seen once.

The specimen sequenced was PBMCs or T cells enriched from blood (not recorded which). The sequence was obtained from a woman aged 55-75 years who had recovered from COVID-19. The V and J genes are TRBV3-1 (or the pseudogene TRBV3-2) and TRBJ1-6; 9 nucleotides agree with TRBD1. CDR3 nucleotide sequence: TGTGCCAGCAGCTCCGGGACAGGGAATTCACCCCTCCACTTT. This translates into CASSSGTGNSPLHF.